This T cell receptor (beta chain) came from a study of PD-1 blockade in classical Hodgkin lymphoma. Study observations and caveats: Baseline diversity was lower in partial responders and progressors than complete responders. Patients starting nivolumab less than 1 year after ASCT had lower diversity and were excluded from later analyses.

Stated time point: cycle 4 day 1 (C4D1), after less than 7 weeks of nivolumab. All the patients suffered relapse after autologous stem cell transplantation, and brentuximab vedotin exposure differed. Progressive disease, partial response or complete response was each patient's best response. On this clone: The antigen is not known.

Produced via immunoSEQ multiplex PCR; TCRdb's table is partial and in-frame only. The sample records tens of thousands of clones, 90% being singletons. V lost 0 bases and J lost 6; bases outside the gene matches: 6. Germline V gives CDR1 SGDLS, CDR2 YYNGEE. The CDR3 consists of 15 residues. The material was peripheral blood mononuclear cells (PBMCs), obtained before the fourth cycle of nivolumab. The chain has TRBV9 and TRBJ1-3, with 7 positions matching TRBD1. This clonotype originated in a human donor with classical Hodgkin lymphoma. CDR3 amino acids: CASSVVATGQNTIYF. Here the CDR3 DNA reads TGTGCCAGCAGCGTAGTGGCGACAGGGCAAAACACCATATATTTT. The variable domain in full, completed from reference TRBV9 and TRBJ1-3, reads DSGVTQTPKHLITATGQRVTLRCSPRSGDLSVYWYQQSLDQGLQFLIQYYNGEERAKGNILERFSAQQFPDLHSELNLSSLELGDSALYFCASSVVATGQNTIYFGEGSWLTVV.